This passage covers 21 T cell receptor beta chains from one sample sequenced in a study of T cell responses to AZD1222 COVID-19 vaccine. The protocol was immunoSEQ multiplex PCR, while the TCRdb copy is restricted to in-frame clones and leaves out a portion. Of around 130,000 clones listed, 85% to 95% are singletons. The specimen was peripheral blood, collected on day 0 of AZD1222 vaccination. The source is an adult in good health.

J is TRBJ1-5 and V is TRBV6-2 or TRBV6-3; 10 nucleotides agree with TRBD1. Germline-derived CDR1 and CDR2 are MNHEY and SVGEGT. This CDR3 region has 15 residues. The ends lost 4 bases at V and 8 bases at J; junction bases unmatched: 8. The CDR3, as DNA: TGTGCCAGCAGTTCGGCCGGGACAGGGGAAAAGCCCCAGCATTTT. Translated: CASSSAGTGEKPQHF.

This clone was seen just once. V and J are TRBV6-5 and TRBJ2-7; perhaps TRBD2 as D (6 bases). Looked up from germline, CDR1 is MNHEY and CDR2 is SVGAGI. V lost 0 bases and J lost 9, with 12 bases in between. The CDR3 sequence is 13 residues long. CDR3 in amino acids: CASSYSREQVQYF. The CDR3 nucleotides read TGTGCCAGCAGTTACTCGCGGGAACAGGTGCAGTACTTC.

The chain combines TRBV5-1 with TRBJ2-3; D tentatively reads TRBD1 or TRBD2 (5 bases each). Trimming shortened V by 2 bases and J by 2 bases, and 12 bases separated the two germline ends. The length of the CDR3 is 15 residues. Germline V gives CDR1 SGHRS, CDR2 YFSETQ. The CDR3 sequence is CASSFSGPPTDTQYF. CDR3 bases: TGCGCCAGCAGCTTCTCGGGACCACCCACAGATACGCAGTATTTT.

The V call is TRBV28, the J call TRBJ2-2; 7 bases agree with TRBD1. The CDR3 spans 15 residues. Germline V CDR1 and CDR2: MDHEN, SYDVKM. V lost 4 bases to trimming and J lost 1 base; unmatched junction nucleotides: 3. The CDR3 DNA is TGTGCCAGCAGTTCCCAGGGGGTGAACACCGGGGAGCTGTTTTTT. This translates into CASSSQGVNTGELFF.

The CDR3 nucleotides read TGTGCCAGCAGTAGCGGCCCTGACACAGATACGCAGTATTTT. Protein sequence: CASSSGPDTDTQYF. This chain links TRBV5-6 with TRBJ2-3; D perhaps matches TRBD2 (6 bases). This CDR3 contains 14 residues. The germline V gene encodes CDR1 SGHDT and CDR2 YYEEEE. Trimming took 5 bases from V and 2 from J, leaving 12 bases between them.

CDR3 amino acids: CASSDGGQPQHF. The CDR3 bases are TGTGCCAGCAGTGATGGGGGTCAGCCCCAGCATTTT. The genes are TRBV2 and TRBJ1-5; a weak D match, TRBD1 (5 bases). Trimming left V 3 bases short and J 6 bases short, with 6 bases between. The germline V gene has CDR1 SNHLY and CDR2 FYNNEI. CDR3 size: 12 residues.

V gene TRBV5-8 combines with J gene TRBJ2-4; possibly TRBD2 for D (6 bases). This CDR3 spans 17 amino acids. In germline, CDR1 is SGHTS, CDR2 YDEGEE. V lost 1 base, J lost 0 bases, and 14 bases lay in between. The DNA of the CDR3 is TGTGCCAGCAGCTTGTGGATCGGGGGACTAGCCAAAAACATTCAGTACTTC. It translates to CASSLWIGGLAKNIQYF.

This clone was counted a few times. V is TRBV6-1 and J is TRBJ1-4; 7 bases line up with TRBD1. There are 11 residues in the CDR3. Unmatched junction bases numbered 4, after V lost 3 bases and J lost 15 bases. The germline V gene has CDR1 MNHNS and CDR2 SASEGT. CDR3 amino acids: CASSERQGLFF. The CDR3 region has the DNA TGTGCCAGCAGTGAGAGACAGGGATTGTTTTTT.

The chain employs TRBV3-1 (or the pseudogene TRBV3-2) and TRBJ1-6; D is undetermined. Per germline, CDR1 LGHDT and CDR2 YNNKEL (reference sequence). The CDR3 is 14 residues long. Between the trimmed V and J ends, which lost 8 bases and 7 bases, there was a span of 15 bases. The CDR3 nucleotides are TGTGCCAGCGCCCCCGCAGGCTTCAATTCACCCCTCCACTTT. Protein sequence: CASAPAGFNSPLHF.

The V call is TRBV11-2, the J call TRBJ2-3; D not resolved. The germline V gene has CDR1 SGHAT and CDR2 FQNNGV. Trimming removed 5 bases from V and 5 bases from J, with 14 bases in between. The length of the CDR3 is 14 residues. CDR3 nucleotide sequence: TGTGCCAGCAGCCTAAGAACAGCCGGAGATACGCAGTATTTT. It yields the protein CASSLRTAGDTQYF.

This chain uses TRBV21-1 with TRBJ2-7; the tabulated D call, TRBD1, remains unverified against the DNA. TRBV21-1 is shown as a pseudogene. The CDR3 is 17 amino acids. CDR3 region: CASSKGHYRDRGYEQYF. The DNA of the CDR3 is TGTGCCAGCAGCAAGGGGCACTATCGGGACAGGGGGTACGAGCAGTACTTC.

The chain employs TRBV19 and TRBJ1-1; the D gene is possibly TRBD1 (5 bases). This CDR3 region has 14 residues. Trimming removed 4 bases at V and 7 bases at J, with 16 bases between. Germline V gene sequence: CDR1 LNHDA, CDR2 SQIVND (reference sequence). CDR3 amino acids: CASSNSDRPSEAFF. Written as DNA, the CDR3 is TGTGCCAGTAGTAACTCCGACAGACCTAGTGAAGCTTTCTTT.

The chain employs TRBV13 and TRBJ2-1; 15 bases map to TRBD2. This CDR3 comprises 15 residues. Per the germline V gene, CDR1 is PRHDT and CDR2 is FYEKMQ (reference sequence). V gave up 5 bases and J gave up 9 bases; unmatched junction bases: 5. CDR3 nucleotide sequence: TGTGCCAGCAGCATGGGGACTAGCGGGAGGCCTGAGCAGTTCTTC. Its protein product is CASSMGTSGRPEQFF.

The chain links TRBV27 to TRBJ2-1, with D possibly TRBD1 on 5 matching bases. CDR1 MNHEY and CDR2 SMNVEV come from the germline V gene (reference sequence). V dropped 5 bases and J dropped 0 bases, with 17 bases sitting between them. This CDR3 has 17 residues. The CDR3 DNA reads TGTGCCAGCAGTCTAAGACAGCTTCTGAGCTCCTACAATGAGCAGTTCTTC. As protein: CASSLRQLLSSYNEQFF.

The gene calls are TRBV7-9 and TRBJ2-6, with 7 bases identical to TRBD1. The germline gives CDR1 SEHNR, CDR2 FQNEAQ (reference sequence). This CDR3 spans 18 amino acids. Trimming took 5 bases from V and 0 from J; bases not matched to a gene: 10. CDR3 bases: TGTGCCAGCAGCCGACAGGGACCTACTAACTCTGGGGCCAACGTCCTGACTTTC. It codes for CASSRQGPTNSGANVLTF.

V is TRBV9 and J is TRBJ1-2; possible D gene TRBD1, 6 bases. Germline lookup yields CDR1 SGDLS and CDR2 YYNGEE. CDR3 length: 15 amino acids. With 2 bases removed from V and 1 base from J, the gap between germline ends came to 12 bases. The CDR3 region is CASSVGAGSNYGYTF. The DNA of the CDR3 is TGTGCCAGCAGCGTGGGGGCAGGGAGTAACTATGGCTACACCTTC.

The J gene is TRBJ2-6, the V gene TRBV13, with D perhaps matching TRBD2 (6 bases). CDR3 length: 16 residues. Germline V gene sequence: CDR1 PRHDT, CDR2 FYEKMQ (reference sequence). Trimming pared 1 base from V and 4 bases from J, leaving 11 bases between. CDR3 protein: CASSLDPRGGANVLTF. The CDR3 region has the DNA TGTGCCAGCAGCTTAGACCCCCGGGGGGGGGCCAACGTCCTGACTTTC.

The rearrangement links TRBV28 to TRBJ2-7; D is ambiguous. The CDR3 sequence is 14 residues long. Between the trimmed V and J ends, which lost 7 bases and 1 base, there was a span of 14 bases. CDR1 and CDR2 from the germline V gene are MDHEN and SYDVKM. CDR3 loop: CASTDTVPSYEQYF. Here the CDR3 DNA reads TGTGCCAGCACCGACACGGTACCTTCCTACGAGCAGTACTTC.

The chain joins TRBV3-1 (or the pseudogene TRBV3-2) to TRBJ2-7, with D possibly being TRBD2 (6 bases). The V end lost 0 bases, the J end lost 1 base, and 10 bases lay between the germline ends. Germline V CDR1 and CDR2: LGHDT, YNNKEL (reference sequence). The CDR3 extends over 15 amino acids. This CDR3 reads CASSQDSSVSYEQYF. In DNA form, the CDR3 reads TGTGCCAGCAGCCAAGATTCTAGCGTGTCCTACGAGCAGTACTTC.

The rearrangement joins TRBV27 to TRBJ2-3; TRBD2 matches 7 bases. The CDR3 has 15 residues. Germline values: CDR1 MNHEY, CDR2 SMNVEV (reference sequence). J lost 7 bases, V lost 6 bases, and 13 bases had no gene match. For the CDR3, the DNA is TGTGCCAGCAGCCTCCTGGGGGACGGGGGGTATACGCAGTATTTT. Translating gives CASSLLGDGGYTQYF.

This clone is a singleton in its sample. V usage is TRBV28 and J usage is TRBJ1-5; possibly TRBD1 for D (6 bases). Deletions cut 4 bases from V and 5 bases from J, with 15 bases between. CDR1 and CDR2 (germline): MDHEN, SYDVKM. This CDR3 comprises 15 residues. Here the CDR3 reads CASSWVRGKDQPQHF. CDR3 coding DNA: TGTGCCAGCAGTTGGGTCAGGGGAAAAGATCAGCCCCAGCATTTT.